The next 5 T cell receptor beta chains were all read from a single sample in a study of T cell responses to AZD1222 COVID-19 vaccine. The data were produced by immunoSEQ multiplex PCR, yet TCRdb's version contains in-frame clones alone and is incomplete. In the table there are around 100,000 clones, roughly 91% of which are singletons. Sequences were derived from peripheral blood, sampled on day 0 of AZD1222 vaccination. Receptors originate from an adult in good health.

The chain couples TRBV10-1 to TRBJ1-1, with D possibly being TRBD1 (5 bases). This CDR3 comprises 14 residues. Germline V gene data show CDR1 as WNHNN and CDR2 as SYGVQD (reference sequence). Trimming cost V 2 bases and J 4 bases, with 11 bases left between them. The CDR3: CASSEQGAGTEAFF. The CDR3 DNA follows: TGCGCCAGCAGTGAGCAGGGTGCGGGCACTGAAGCTTTCTTT.

The chain links TRBV2 to TRBJ1-2; 7 bases are a match to TRBD1. CDR1 is SNHLY, CDR2 FYNNEI, per germline. With 6 bases clipped from V and 6 bases from J, the junction kept 7 bases outside the gene matches. There are 13 residues in the CDR3. The CDR3 DNA sequence: TGTGCCAGCAGGGTGGAGGGGGCGAATGGCTACACCTTC. Translated: CASRVEGANGYTF. Using reference TRBV2 and TRBJ1-2 for the parts outside the CDR3, the full variable domain is EPEVTQTPSHQVTQMGQEVILRCVPISNHLYFYWYRQILGQKVEFLVSFYNNEISEKSEIFDDQFSVERPDGSNFTLKIRSTKLEDSAMYFCASRVEGANGYTFGSGTRLTVV.

This clone showed up just a few times. At the DNA level, this CDR3 is encoded by other sequences in the same sample as well. The chain employs TRBV19 and TRBJ2-5; 8 nucleotides line up with TRBD2. J was trimmed by 5 bases and V by 4 bases; bases with no gene match: 6. The germline gives CDR1 LNHDA, CDR2 SQIVND (reference sequence). This CDR3 has 14 residues. The CDR3 sequence: CASSRAGGGETQYF. The CDR3 region has the DNA TGTGCCAGTAGTAGGGCGGGAGGTGGGGAGACCCAGTACTTC.

This chain uses TRBV4-1 with TRBJ2-5, with D maybe TRBD2 (5 bases). CDR1 MGHRA and CDR2 YSYEKL come from the germline V gene. The V gene lost 0 bases and the J gene lost 5 bases, with 13 bases spanning the gap. The CDR3 contains 15 residues. Here the CDR3 reads CASSQEFGLRETQYF. CDR3 nucleotides: TGCGCCAGCAGCCAAGAGTTTGGACTTAGGGAGACCCAGTACTTC.

The V gene is TRBV5-1, the J gene TRBJ2-5; 12 bases align to TRBD1. V lost 2 bases to trimming and J lost 4 bases; unmatched junction nucleotides: 3. This CDR3 contains 15 residues. Germline V lookup: CDR1 SGHRS, CDR2 YFSETQ. The CDR3 loop is CASSFGTGGSETQYF. CDR3 nucleotide sequence: TGCGCCAGCAGCTTCGGGACAGGGGGCTCAGAGACCCAGTACTTC. Supplemented by reference TRBV5-1 and TRBJ2-5, the full variable domain reads KAGVTQTPRYLIKTRGQQVTLSCSPISGHRSVSWYQQTPGQGLQFLFEYFSETQRNKGNFPGRFSGRQFSNSRSEMNVSTLELGDSALYLCASSFGTGGSETQYFGPGTRLLVL.